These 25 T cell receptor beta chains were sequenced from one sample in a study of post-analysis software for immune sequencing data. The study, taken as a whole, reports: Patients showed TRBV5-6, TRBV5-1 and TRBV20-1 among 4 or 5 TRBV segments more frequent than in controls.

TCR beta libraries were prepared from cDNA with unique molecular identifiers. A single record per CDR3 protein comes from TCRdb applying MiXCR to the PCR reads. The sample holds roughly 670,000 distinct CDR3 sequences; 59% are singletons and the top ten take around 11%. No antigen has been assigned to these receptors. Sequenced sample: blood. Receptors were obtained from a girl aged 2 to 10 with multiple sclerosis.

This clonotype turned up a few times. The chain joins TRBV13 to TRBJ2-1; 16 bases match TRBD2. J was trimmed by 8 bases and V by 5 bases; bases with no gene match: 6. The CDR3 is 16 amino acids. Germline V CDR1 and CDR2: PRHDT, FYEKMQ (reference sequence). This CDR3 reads CASSRGTSGGADEQFF. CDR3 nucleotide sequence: TGTGCCAGCAGCCGGGGGACTAGCGGGGGGGCGGATGAGCAGTTCTTC.

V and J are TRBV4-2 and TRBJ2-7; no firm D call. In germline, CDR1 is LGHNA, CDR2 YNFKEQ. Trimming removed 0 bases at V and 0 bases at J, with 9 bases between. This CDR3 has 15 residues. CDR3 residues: CASSQEIGYSYEQYF. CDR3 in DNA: TGTGCCAGCAGCCAAGAAATTGGTTACTCCTACGAGCAGTACTTC.

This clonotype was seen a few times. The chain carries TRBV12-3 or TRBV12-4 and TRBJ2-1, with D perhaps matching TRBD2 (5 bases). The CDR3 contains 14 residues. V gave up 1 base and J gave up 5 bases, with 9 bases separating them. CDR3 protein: CASSLGTGNNEQFF. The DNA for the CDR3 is TGTGCCAGCAGTTTAGGAACGGGGAACAATGAGCAGTTCTTC.

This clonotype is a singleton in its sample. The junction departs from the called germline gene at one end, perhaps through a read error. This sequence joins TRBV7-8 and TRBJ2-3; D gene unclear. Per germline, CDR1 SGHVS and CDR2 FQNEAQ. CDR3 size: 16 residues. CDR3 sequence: CASSLRTGSSIDTQYF. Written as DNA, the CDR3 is TGTGCCAGCAGCTTAAGGACGGGCAGTAGCATAGATACGCAGTATTTT. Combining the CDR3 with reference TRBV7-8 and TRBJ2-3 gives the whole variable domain GAGVSQSPRYKVAKRGQDVALRCDPISGHVSLFWYQQALGQGPEFLTYFQNEAQLDKSGLPSDRFFAERPEGSVSTLKIQRTQQEDSAVYLCASSLRTGSSIDTQYFGPGTRLTVL.

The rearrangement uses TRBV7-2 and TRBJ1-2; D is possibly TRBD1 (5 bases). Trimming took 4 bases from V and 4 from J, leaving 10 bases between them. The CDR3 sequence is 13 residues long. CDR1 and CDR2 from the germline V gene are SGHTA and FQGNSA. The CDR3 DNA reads TGTGCCAGCAGCTCTCCCGACAGCTATGGCTACACCTTC. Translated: CASSSPDSYGYTF.

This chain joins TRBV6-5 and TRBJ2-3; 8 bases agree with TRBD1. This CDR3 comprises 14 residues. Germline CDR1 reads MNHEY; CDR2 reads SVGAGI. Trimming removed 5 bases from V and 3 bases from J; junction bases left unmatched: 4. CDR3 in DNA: TGTGCCAGCAGTGTTCACAGGGGGACAGATACGCAGTATTTT. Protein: CASSVHRGTDTQYF.

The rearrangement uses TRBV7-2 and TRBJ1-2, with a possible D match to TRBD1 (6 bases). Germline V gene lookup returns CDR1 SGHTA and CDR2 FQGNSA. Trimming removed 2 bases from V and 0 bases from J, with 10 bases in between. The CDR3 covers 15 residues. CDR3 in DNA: TGTGCCAGCAGCTTAAGGGGGGGGTCTAACTATGGCTACACCTTC. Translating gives CASSLRGGSNYGYTF.

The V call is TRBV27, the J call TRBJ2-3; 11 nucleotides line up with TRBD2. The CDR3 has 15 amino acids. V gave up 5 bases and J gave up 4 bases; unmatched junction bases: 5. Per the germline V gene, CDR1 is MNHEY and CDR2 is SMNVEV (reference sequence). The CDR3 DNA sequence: TGTGCCAGCAGTCCCCTAGCGGGAGGATCAGATACGCAGTATTTT. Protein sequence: CASSPLAGGSDTQYF.

The CDR3 reads CASSYSFPGEQFF. Written as DNA, the CDR3 is TGTGCCAGCAGTTACTCTTTTCCGGGTGAGCAGTTCTTC. The V and J genes are TRBV6-2 or TRBV6-3 and TRBJ2-1, with D uncertain. V was clipped by 0 bases and J by 9 bases, with 9 bases between them. Germline V gives CDR1 MNHEY, CDR2 SVGEGT. This CDR3 spans 13 amino acids.

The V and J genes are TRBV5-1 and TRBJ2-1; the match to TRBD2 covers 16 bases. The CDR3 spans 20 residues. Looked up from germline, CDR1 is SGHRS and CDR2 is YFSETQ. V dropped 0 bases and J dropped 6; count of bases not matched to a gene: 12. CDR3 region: CASSLVAGTSGGARGNEQFF. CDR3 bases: TGCGCCAGCAGCTTGGTCGCCGGGACTAGCGGGGGGGCCCGGGGCAATGAGCAGTTCTTC.

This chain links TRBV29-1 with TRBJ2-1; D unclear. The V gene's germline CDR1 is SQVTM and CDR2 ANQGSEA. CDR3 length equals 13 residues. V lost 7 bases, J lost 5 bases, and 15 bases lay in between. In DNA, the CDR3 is TGCAGCGCCGTAAGGGCTACCCACAATGAGCAGTTCTTC. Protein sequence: CSAVRATHNEQFF.

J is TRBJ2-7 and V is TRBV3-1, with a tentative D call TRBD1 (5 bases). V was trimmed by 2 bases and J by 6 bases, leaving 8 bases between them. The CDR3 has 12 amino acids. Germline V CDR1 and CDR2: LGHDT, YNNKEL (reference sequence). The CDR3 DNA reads TGTGCCAGCAGCCAAATCCAGGGCGAGCAGTACTTC. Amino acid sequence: CASSQIQGEQYF.

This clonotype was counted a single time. The CDR3 sequence is CSAYKESGQYF. CDR3 coding DNA: TGCAGCGCGTATAAGGAATCGGGTCAGTACTTC. V gene TRBV29-1 combines with J gene TRBJ2-4; D is unresolved. The CDR3 sequence is 11 residues long. Germline lookup yields CDR1 SQVTM and CDR2 ANQGSEA. V lost 7 bases and J 12 bases, leaving 16 bases between the germline ends.

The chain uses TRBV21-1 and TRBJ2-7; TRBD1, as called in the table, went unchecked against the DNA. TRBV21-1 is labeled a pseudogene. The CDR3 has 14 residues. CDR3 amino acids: CASSNRGPSYEQYF. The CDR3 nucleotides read TGTGCCAGCAGCAACAGGGGCCCCTCCTACGAGCAGTACTTC.

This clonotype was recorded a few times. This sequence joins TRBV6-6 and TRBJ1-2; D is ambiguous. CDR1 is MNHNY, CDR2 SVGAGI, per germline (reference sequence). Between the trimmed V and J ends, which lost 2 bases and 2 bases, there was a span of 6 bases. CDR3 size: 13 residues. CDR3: CASSYPENYGYTF. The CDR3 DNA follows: TGTGCCAGCAGTTACCCGGAAAACTATGGCTACACCTTC.

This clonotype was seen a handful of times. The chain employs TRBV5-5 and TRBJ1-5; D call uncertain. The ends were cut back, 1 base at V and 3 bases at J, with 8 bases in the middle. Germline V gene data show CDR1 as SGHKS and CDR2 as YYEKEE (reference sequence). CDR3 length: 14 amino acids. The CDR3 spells CASSLSHNNQPQHF. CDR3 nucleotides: TGTGCCAGCAGCTTGTCCCACAACAATCAGCCCCAGCATTTT.

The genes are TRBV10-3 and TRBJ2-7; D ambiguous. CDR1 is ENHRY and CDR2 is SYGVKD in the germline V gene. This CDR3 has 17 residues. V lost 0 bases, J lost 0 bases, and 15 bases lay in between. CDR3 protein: CAISESNLRLASYEQYF. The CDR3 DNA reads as TGTGCCATCAGTGAGTCGAACTTGAGACTCGCCTCCTACGAGCAGTACTTC.

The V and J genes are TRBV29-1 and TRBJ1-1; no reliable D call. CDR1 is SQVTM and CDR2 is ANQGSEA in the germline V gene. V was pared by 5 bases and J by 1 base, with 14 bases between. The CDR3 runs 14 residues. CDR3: CSVLKYSSNTEAFF. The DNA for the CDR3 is TGCAGCGTTTTGAAGTACTCCTCGAACACTGAAGCTTTCTTT.

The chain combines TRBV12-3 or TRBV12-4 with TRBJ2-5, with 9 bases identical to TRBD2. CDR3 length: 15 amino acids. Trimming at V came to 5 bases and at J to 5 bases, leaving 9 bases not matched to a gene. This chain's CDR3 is CASSPNSGGAETQYF. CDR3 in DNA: TGTGCCAGCAGTCCCAATAGCGGGGGAGCGGAGACCCAGTACTTC.

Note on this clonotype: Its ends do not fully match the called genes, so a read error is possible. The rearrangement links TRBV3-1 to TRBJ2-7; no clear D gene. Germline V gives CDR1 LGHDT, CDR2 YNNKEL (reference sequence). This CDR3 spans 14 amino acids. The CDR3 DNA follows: TGTGCCAGCAGCCAAGTCGGACGGTCCTACGTGCAGTACTTC. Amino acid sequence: CASSQVGRSYVQYF.

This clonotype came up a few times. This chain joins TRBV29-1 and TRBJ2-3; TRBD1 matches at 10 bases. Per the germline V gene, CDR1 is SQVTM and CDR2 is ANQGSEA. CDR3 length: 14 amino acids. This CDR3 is CSSTGGTNTDTQYF. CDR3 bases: TGCAGTTCGACAGGGGGCACAAACACAGATACGCAGTATTTT.

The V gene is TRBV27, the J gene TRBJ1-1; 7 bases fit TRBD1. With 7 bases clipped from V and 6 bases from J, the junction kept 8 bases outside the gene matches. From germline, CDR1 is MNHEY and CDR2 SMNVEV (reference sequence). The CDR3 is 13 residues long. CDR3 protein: CASNQGTGAEAFF. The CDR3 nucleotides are TGTGCCAGCAATCAGGGAACAGGGGCTGAAGCTTTCTTT.

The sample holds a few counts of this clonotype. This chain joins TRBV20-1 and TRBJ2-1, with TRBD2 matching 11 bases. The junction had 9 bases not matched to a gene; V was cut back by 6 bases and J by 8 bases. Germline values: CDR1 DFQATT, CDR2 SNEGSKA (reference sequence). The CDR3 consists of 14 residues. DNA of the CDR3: TGCAGTGCCGAAGTAGCGGGAGGGTTGGATGAGCAGTTCTTC. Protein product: CSAEVAGGLDEQFF.

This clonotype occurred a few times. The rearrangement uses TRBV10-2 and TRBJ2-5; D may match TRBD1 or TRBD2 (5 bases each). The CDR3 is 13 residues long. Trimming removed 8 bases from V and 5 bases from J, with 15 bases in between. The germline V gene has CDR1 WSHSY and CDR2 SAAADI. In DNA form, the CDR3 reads TGCGCCAGCCGGGGCGCCCCGAGGGAGACCCAGTACTTC. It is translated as CASRGAPRETQYF.

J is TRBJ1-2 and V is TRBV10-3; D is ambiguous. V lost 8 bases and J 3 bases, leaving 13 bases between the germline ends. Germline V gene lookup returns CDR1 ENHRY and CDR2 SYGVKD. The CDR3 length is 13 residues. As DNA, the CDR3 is TGTGCCATCGGAGGCGGGAGCGACTATGGCTACACCTTC. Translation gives CAIGGGSDYGYTF.